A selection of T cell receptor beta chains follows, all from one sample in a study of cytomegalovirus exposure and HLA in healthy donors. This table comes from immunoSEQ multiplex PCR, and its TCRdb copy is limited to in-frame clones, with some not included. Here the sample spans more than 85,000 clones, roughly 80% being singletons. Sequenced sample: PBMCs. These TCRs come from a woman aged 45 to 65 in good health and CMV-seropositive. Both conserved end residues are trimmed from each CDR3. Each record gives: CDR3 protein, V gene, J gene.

ASNPGTAFNQPQH	TRBV6-6	TRBJ1-5
ASSEAAVPSGEQY	TRBV2	TRBJ2-7
ASSQGAELAGPPSTQY	TRBV4-2	TRBJ2-3
ARRSRTGAIYEQY	TRBV19	TRBJ2-7
ASSPTGSNTEAF	TRBV2	TRBJ1-1
ASSEEQQETQY	TRBV2	TRBJ2-5
AISEGRGQGNTEAF	TRBV10-3	TRBJ1-1
ASPSGTSTDTQY	TRBV11-3	TRBJ2-3
ASSILPLGPYGYT	TRBV19	TRBJ1-2
ASSSPRTGRNEKLF	TRBV28	TRBJ1-4
ASSQGASGTYEQY	TRBV4-3	TRBJ2-7
ASSLTWARGPQH	TRBV27	TRBJ1-5
ASSPRDRGYNSPLH	TRBV7-6	TRBJ1-6
ASSPTGSYQETQY	TRBV11-2	TRBJ2-5
ASSGTSGVGEQY	TRBV9	TRBJ2-7
ASSLRDRGRLRNTIY	TRBV4-2	TRBJ1-3
ASRLGTGYSEQY	TRBV27	TRBJ2-7
ASSRGLAGGVTQY	TRBV4-3	TRBJ2-3
ASSLGAGSTYNEQF	TRBV5-5	TRBJ2-1
ASSESGGRLQETQY	TRBV6-1	TRBJ2-5
ASGDGTGLDTQY	TRBV11-1	TRBJ2-3
ASSPRGGSYEQY	TRBV7-8	TRBJ2-7
ASTVGSGRVSYNEQF	TRBV7-9	TRBJ2-1
ASSGDYPYEQY	TRBV9	TRBJ2-7
ASSGGGRYEQF	TRBV2	TRBJ2-1
ASSPERPTYEQY	TRBV27	TRBJ2-7
ASSQDWGGGAATSGANVLT	TRBV4-3	TRBJ2-6
ASSSSTASYEQY	TRBV7-2	TRBJ2-7
ASSFQGEVGQPQH	TRBV5-1	TRBJ1-5
ASSEGGPADTQY	TRBV10-2	TRBJ2-3
ASSSGLAGGSPETQY	TRBV11-3	TRBJ2-5
ASSPQKTGGNEKLF	TRBV7-2	TRBJ1-4
ASSQGGDEQF	TRBV5-5	TRBJ2-1
ASSLGTSVMEVGELF	TRBV5-1	TRBJ2-2
ASSFGQGNDEQY	TRBV7-9	TRBJ2-7
ASSLDIDTQY	TRBV5-5	TRBJ2-3
ASSIAGAGYEQY	TRBV19	TRBJ2-7
ASSFSQGARYEQY	TRBV13	TRBJ2-7
AISATGTSGSYEQY	TRBV10-3	TRBJ2-7
ASSLESEETQY	TRBV7-2	TRBJ2-5
ASSIVGKINTEAF	TRBV19	TRBJ1-1
ASSSTGLNEKLF	TRBV6-6	TRBJ1-4
ASSPGQGTLF	TRBV7-6	TRBJ1-4
ASRLAGGINEQF	TRBV7-9	TRBJ2-1
ASSLLGQWGYGYT	TRBV2	TRBJ1-2
ASRAVQGLGEETQY	TRBV2	TRBJ2-5
ASSGRAKETQY	TRBV7-9	TRBJ2-5
ASSAAPGLTYEQY	TRBV9	TRBJ2-7
ASSAGTGVSGNTIY	TRBV9	TRBJ1-3